A selection of T cell receptor beta chains follows, all from one sample in a study of cytomegalovirus exposure and HLA in healthy donors. Generated by immunoSEQ multiplex PCR, the TCRdb table keeps only in-frame clones and is missing some. The table includes about 100,000 clones, roughly 60% detected once. The sequenced sample was PBMCs. The receptor source for this set is a human donor in good health. Each CDR3 is given with its conserved first and last residue. The order of the fields is V gene, clone size, J gene, CDR3 length, D gene, CDR3 DNA, CDR3 protein. A D gene is named only where the DNA matches it firmly. Expanded clones are given a class, and other clones once, few, many or no size at all.

v_call: TRBV7-2
clone_size: -
j_call: TRBJ2-7
cdr3_length: 15
d_call: TRBD1
cdr3_nt: TGTGCCAGCAGGAGACCGGGACAGGGGACCTACGAGCAGTACTTC
cdr3_aa: CASRRPGQGTYEQYF

v_call: TRBV7-2
clone_size: -
j_call: TRBJ2-7
cdr3_length: 15
d_call: TRBD2
cdr3_nt: TGTGCCAGCAGCTTACAAGCGGGAGTTGGATACGAGCAGTACTTC
cdr3_aa: CASSLQAGVGYEQYF

v_call: TRBV2
clone_size: -
j_call: TRBJ2-2
cdr3_length: 16
d_call: -
cdr3_nt: TGTGCCAGCAGTGAAGCGCGGCAGGGGCGAACGGGGGAGCTGTTTTTT
cdr3_aa: CASSEARQGRTGELFF

v_call: TRBV5-1
clone_size: -
j_call: TRBJ2-1
cdr3_length: 16
d_call: TRBD2
cdr3_nt: TGCGCCAGCAGCTTCCTACTAGCGGAAGCCGGCGATGAGCAGTTCTTC
cdr3_aa: CASSFLLAEAGDEQFF

v_call: TRBV4-1
clone_size: -
j_call: TRBJ2-1
cdr3_length: 15
d_call: TRBD2
cdr3_nt: TGCGCCAGCAGCCAAGATGGGCTAGCGGCAAGTGAGCAGTTCTTC
cdr3_aa: CASSQDGLAASEQFF

v_call: TRBV7-9
clone_size: -
j_call: TRBJ2-5
cdr3_length: 18
d_call: TRBD1
cdr3_nt: TGTGCCAGCAGCCCAATCGCTATTTATGACAGGGTCCAAGAGACCCAGTACTTC
cdr3_aa: CASSPIAIYDRVQETQYF

v_call: TRBV11-3
clone_size: -
j_call: TRBJ1-2
cdr3_length: 14
d_call: -
cdr3_nt: TGTGCCAGCAGCTTTTCCACAGGATTCTATGGCTACACCTTC
cdr3_aa: CASSFSTGFYGYTF

v_call: TRBV5-1
clone_size: few
j_call: TRBJ2-2
cdr3_length: 16
d_call: -
cdr3_nt: TGCGCCAGCAGCCCGGTCGGGCAGGGGAGAACCGGGGAGCTGTTTTTT
cdr3_aa: CASSPVGQGRTGELFF

v_call: TRBV6-1
clone_size: -
j_call: TRBJ2-1
cdr3_length: 14
d_call: -
cdr3_nt: TGTGCCAGCAGTGAAGACGGACAGACGAATGAGCAGTTCTTC
cdr3_aa: CASSEDGQTNEQFF

v_call: TRBV5-1
clone_size: -
j_call: TRBJ2-1
cdr3_length: 15
d_call: TRBD2
cdr3_nt: TGCGCCAGCAGCTTGGATGGGACTAGCGGCAATGAGCAGTTCTTC
cdr3_aa: CASSLDGTSGNEQFF

v_call: TRBV5-1
clone_size: few
j_call: TRBJ2-7
cdr3_length: 15
d_call: TRBD1
cdr3_nt: TGCGCCAGCAGCCCTGGGACAGGGGGTTTCTACGAGCAGTACTTC
cdr3_aa: CASSPGTGGFYEQYF

v_call: TRBV4-1
clone_size: -
j_call: TRBJ2-2
cdr3_length: 16
d_call: TRBD2
cdr3_nt: TGCGCCAGCAGCCAAGATATTGGCCTAGCGGCCGGGGAGCTGTTTTTT
cdr3_aa: CASSQDIGLAAGELFF

v_call: TRBV11-2
clone_size: -
j_call: TRBJ2-1
cdr3_length: 18
d_call: -
cdr3_nt: TGTGCCAGCAGCTTACTATTGCGGGCCTATAGCTCCTACAATGAGCAGTTCTTC
cdr3_aa: CASSLLLRAYSSYNEQFF

v_call: TRBV5-1
clone_size: -
j_call: TRBJ2-2
cdr3_length: 16
d_call: TRBD1
cdr3_nt: TGCGCCAGCAGCCGGGAAGGGGGCCCTAACACCGGGGAGCTGTTTTTT
cdr3_aa: CASSREGGPNTGELFF

v_call: TRBV14
clone_size: -
j_call: TRBJ2-7
cdr3_length: 13
d_call: TRBD1
cdr3_nt: TGTGCCAGCAGCCAGCTGGGACAGTACGAGCAGTACTTC
cdr3_aa: CASSQLGQYEQYF

v_call: TRBV5-5
clone_size: -
j_call: TRBJ2-1
cdr3_length: 16
d_call: TRBD2
cdr3_nt: TGTGCCAGCAGCGCAGGAGGTAGCGGGGTATGGAATGAGCAGTTCTTC
cdr3_aa: CASSAGGSGVWNEQFF

v_call: TRBV7-9
clone_size: -
j_call: TRBJ1-2
cdr3_length: 17
d_call: -
cdr3_nt: TGTGCCAGCAGCTTAAAATCTCCATTCGGGAGTTCCTATGGCTACACCTTC
cdr3_aa: CASSLKSPFGSSYGYTF

v_call: TRBV18
clone_size: -
j_call: TRBJ1-1
cdr3_length: 15
d_call: TRBD1
cdr3_nt: TGTGCCAGCTCACCACAGACAGGGGAGAACACTGAAGCTTTCTTT
cdr3_aa: CASSPQTGENTEAFF

v_call: TRBV6-1
clone_size: few
j_call: TRBJ1-3
cdr3_length: 15
d_call: -
cdr3_nt: TGTGCCAGCATGGAGGGGCCACGCTCTGGAAACACCATATATTTT
cdr3_aa: CASMEGPRSGNTIYF

v_call: TRBV5-1
clone_size: few
j_call: TRBJ2-3
cdr3_length: 16
d_call: TRBD2
cdr3_nt: TGCGCCAGCAGCTTGGGGCAGCGGGAGGCTATAGATACGCAGTATTTT
cdr3_aa: CASSLGQREAIDTQYF

v_call: TRBV7-9
clone_size: -
j_call: TRBJ1-1
cdr3_length: 14
d_call: -
cdr3_nt: TGTGCCAGCAGCTCGCCGGGAGAGAACACTGAAGCTTTCTTT
cdr3_aa: CASSSPGENTEAFF

v_call: TRBV27
clone_size: -
j_call: TRBJ2-7
cdr3_length: 14
d_call: -
cdr3_nt: TGTGCCAGCAGTTTCTATCGCGGCCCCTACGAGCAGTACTTC
cdr3_aa: CASSFYRGPYEQYF

v_call: TRBV5-8
clone_size: -
j_call: TRBJ1-2
cdr3_length: 15
d_call: -
cdr3_nt: TGTGCCAGCAGCTTGGGGGGACAAACTAACTATGGCTACACCTTC
cdr3_aa: CASSLGGQTNYGYTF

v_call: TRBV4-3
clone_size: -
j_call: TRBJ2-5
cdr3_length: 14
d_call: -
cdr3_nt: TGCGCCAGCAGCCAAGAAGCTAGGGGGGAGACCCAGTACTTC
cdr3_aa: CASSQEARGETQYF

v_call: TRBV18
clone_size: -
j_call: TRBJ2-1
cdr3_length: 16
d_call: TRBD2
cdr3_nt: TGTGCCAGCTCACGAGAGGGAGGGAGCGGAGGGAATGAGCAGTTCTTC
cdr3_aa: CASSREGGSGGNEQFF

v_call: TRBV2
clone_size: -
j_call: TRBJ2-3
cdr3_length: 15
d_call: -
cdr3_nt: TGTGCCAGCAGCCCGGACTCCACGAACACAGATACGCAGTATTTT
cdr3_aa: CASSPDSTNTDTQYF

v_call: TRBV7-6
clone_size: -
j_call: TRBJ2-3
cdr3_length: 15
d_call: TRBD1
cdr3_nt: TGTGCCAGCACCCTGACAGGGGGCAGAGAAGATACGCAGTATTTT
cdr3_aa: CASTLTGGREDTQYF

v_call: TRBV5-4
clone_size: -
j_call: TRBJ2-7
cdr3_length: 16
d_call: TRBD1
cdr3_nt: TGTGCCAGCAGTCCGTCCTCCGGGACAGGGGGCGACGAGCAGTACTTC
cdr3_aa: CASSPSSGTGGDEQYF

v_call: TRBV4-2
clone_size: -
j_call: TRBJ2-7
cdr3_length: 17
d_call: -
cdr3_nt: TGTGCCAGCAGCCAACTCAGTATAGGTGCAGGATTCTACGAGCAGTACTTC
cdr3_aa: CASSQLSIGAGFYEQYF

v_call: TRBV6-5
clone_size: -
j_call: TRBJ2-5
cdr3_length: 16
d_call: TRBD1
cdr3_nt: TGTGCCAGCAGTTACTCTGGGACAGGGGTTGGCGAGACCCAGTACTTC
cdr3_aa: CASSYSGTGVGETQYF

v_call: TRBV6-1
clone_size: -
j_call: TRBJ2-7
cdr3_length: 14
d_call: TRBD1
cdr3_nt: TGTGCCAGCAGTGAAGTGGGACAGGCCTACGAGCAGTACTTC
cdr3_aa: CASSEVGQAYEQYF

v_call: TRBV2
clone_size: -
j_call: TRBJ2-3
cdr3_length: 16
d_call: -
cdr3_nt: TGTGCCAGCAAGAGAGGGTTCCTAGCCGGGACAGATACGCAGTATTTT
cdr3_aa: CASKRGFLAGTDTQYF

v_call: TRBV7-6
clone_size: -
j_call: TRBJ2-1
cdr3_length: 18
d_call: -
cdr3_nt: TGTGCCAGCAGCTTAGTGGTGTTTCGGGATTTTACCTACAATGAGCAGTTCTTC
cdr3_aa: CASSLVVFRDFTYNEQFF

v_call: TRBV7-9
clone_size: -
j_call: TRBJ2-1
cdr3_length: 17
d_call: -
cdr3_nt: TGTGCCAGCAGCTTGGCCCGGGCAGCGGAGATGGTGAATGAGCAGTTCTTC
cdr3_aa: CASSLARAAEMVNEQFF

v_call: TRBV6-5
clone_size: -
j_call: TRBJ1-2
cdr3_length: 13
d_call: -
cdr3_nt: TGTGCCAGCAGTTCCGGACAGAACTATGGCTACACCTTC
cdr3_aa: CASSSGQNYGYTF

v_call: TRBV5-6
clone_size: once
j_call: TRBJ2-1
cdr3_length: 16
d_call: -
cdr3_nt: TGTGCCAGCAGCTTGTATGAGAGGGCCTACTACAATGAGCAGTTCTTC
cdr3_aa: CASSLYERAYYNEQFF

v_call: TRBV7-2
clone_size: -
j_call: TRBJ2-3
cdr3_length: 15
d_call: TRBD1
cdr3_nt: TGTGCCAGCAGCGACGGGACAGTAACTACAGATACGCAGTATTTT
cdr3_aa: CASSDGTVTTDTQYF

v_call: TRBV11-2
clone_size: -
j_call: TRBJ1-4
cdr3_length: 14
d_call: -
cdr3_nt: TGTGCCAGCAGCTTACTCGCAGCTAATGAAAAACTGTTTTTT
cdr3_aa: CASSLLAANEKLFF

v_call: TRBV19
clone_size: -
j_call: TRBJ2-5
cdr3_length: 13
d_call: -
cdr3_nt: TGTGCCAGTAGTATTCACGGGGGAGAGACCCAGTACTTC
cdr3_aa: CASSIHGGETQYF

v_call: TRBV9
clone_size: -
j_call: TRBJ2-1
cdr3_length: 16
d_call: TRBD1
cdr3_nt: TGTGCCAGCAGCGTCTTCTCCGGGACAGGGTACAATGAGCAGTTCTTC
cdr3_aa: CASSVFSGTGYNEQFF

v_call: TRBV6-5
clone_size: -
j_call: TRBJ1-1
cdr3_length: 13
d_call: -
cdr3_nt: TGTGCCACTACCAGGGGAATGAACACTGAAGCTTTCTTT
cdr3_aa: CATTRGMNTEAFF

v_call: TRBV28
clone_size: once
j_call: TRBJ1-4
cdr3_length: 11
d_call: -
cdr3_nt: TGTGCCAGCTGGGCTGGTGAAAAACTGTTTTTT
cdr3_aa: CASWAGEKLFF

v_call: TRBV29-1
clone_size: once
j_call: TRBJ2-1
cdr3_length: 11
d_call: -
cdr3_nt: TGCAGCGTTGATCTAGTTGATGAGCAGTTCTTC
cdr3_aa: CSVDLVDEQFF

v_call: TRBV27
clone_size: -
j_call: TRBJ2-2
cdr3_length: 14
d_call: -
cdr3_nt: TGTGCCAGCAGTTTGGGACAATCCACCGGGGAGCTGTTTTTT
cdr3_aa: CASSLGQSTGELFF

v_call: TRBV2
clone_size: -
j_call: TRBJ2-7
cdr3_length: 15
d_call: TRBD2
cdr3_nt: TGTGCCAGCATAGCTTTTCGACTAGCGGGACGCGAGCAGTACTTC
cdr3_aa: CASIAFRLAGREQYF

v_call: TRBV18
clone_size: -
j_call: TRBJ2-2
cdr3_length: 16
d_call: -
cdr3_nt: TGTGCCAGCTCACCACCGGGGACACGGAACACCGGGGAGCTGTTTTTT
cdr3_aa: CASSPPGTRNTGELFF

v_call: TRBV9
clone_size: -
j_call: TRBJ2-7
cdr3_length: 16
d_call: TRBD2
cdr3_nt: TGTGCCAGCAGCCCCAACCCGGGACTAGAGGCATACGAGCAGTACTTC
cdr3_aa: CASSPNPGLEAYEQYF

v_call: TRBV4-1
clone_size: -
j_call: TRBJ1-2
cdr3_length: 15
d_call: -
cdr3_nt: TGCGCCAGCAGCCAAGATCCCGACACTGTCTATGGCTACACCTTC
cdr3_aa: CASSQDPDTVYGYTF

v_call: TRBV2
clone_size: few
j_call: TRBJ2-2
cdr3_length: 15
d_call: -
cdr3_nt: TGTGCCAGCAGCCCCTATAACCTGAACACCGGGGAGCTGTTTTTT
cdr3_aa: CASSPYNLNTGELFF

v_call: TRBV5-4
clone_size: -
j_call: TRBJ1-2
cdr3_length: 17
d_call: -
cdr3_nt: TGTGCCAGCAGCTTCTTCCTAGAGAGGAAACCTAACTATGGCTACACCTTC
cdr3_aa: CASSFFLERKPNYGYTF

v_call: TRBV5-6
clone_size: few
j_call: TRBJ2-1
cdr3_length: 15
d_call: -
cdr3_nt: TGTGCCAGCAGCACGGCCCAAGACAGGAGCAATGAGCAGTTCTTC
cdr3_aa: CASSTAQDRSNEQFF

v_call: TRBV7-2
clone_size: -
j_call: TRBJ1-2
cdr3_length: 14
d_call: -
cdr3_nt: TGTGCCAGCAGCCCCTACAGGGTTAGGTATGGCTACACCTTC
cdr3_aa: CASSPYRVRYGYTF

v_call: TRBV19
clone_size: -
j_call: TRBJ1-5
cdr3_length: 14
d_call: -
cdr3_nt: TGTGCCAGCAAAGTACAGGGTAGTAATCAGCCTCAGCATTTT
cdr3_aa: CASKVQGSNQPQHF

v_call: TRBV2
clone_size: few
j_call: TRBJ2-2
cdr3_length: 13
d_call: -
cdr3_nt: TGTGCCAGCAGTGCTTCGGTACCCGGGGAGCTGTTTTTT
cdr3_aa: CASSASVPGELFF

v_call: TRBV28
clone_size: few
j_call: TRBJ1-5
cdr3_length: 14
d_call: -
cdr3_nt: TGTGCCAGCAGCCCACTTTATAGCAATCAGCCCCAGCATTTT
cdr3_aa: CASSPLYSNQPQHF

v_call: TRBV28
clone_size: -
j_call: TRBJ1-2
cdr3_length: 14
d_call: -
cdr3_nt: TGTGCCAGCAGTTCCCACAGGGTTCTCAATGGCTACACCTTC
cdr3_aa: CASSSHRVLNGYTF

v_call: TRBV9
clone_size: few
j_call: TRBJ2-5
cdr3_length: 12
d_call: TRBD2
cdr3_nt: TGTGCCAGCAGCCGGGGGACTAGCACCCAGTACTTC
cdr3_aa: CASSRGTSTQYF

v_call: TRBV7-9
clone_size: -
j_call: TRBJ2-1
cdr3_length: 17
d_call: TRBD1
cdr3_nt: TGTGCCAGCAGCGGTGTATCCGGGACAGGGGGCTACAATGAGCAGTTCTTC
cdr3_aa: CASSGVSGTGGYNEQFF

v_call: TRBV28
clone_size: once
j_call: TRBJ2-7
cdr3_length: 13
d_call: -
cdr3_nt: TGTGCCAGCAGTTTGGTCAGTCCCTACGAGCAGTACTTC
cdr3_aa: CASSLVSPYEQYF